A selection of T cell receptor beta chains follows, all from one sample in a study of blood T cell repertoires in COVID-19. Profiling relied on immunoSEQ multiplex PCR, and the TCRdb table lists in-frame clones only, not all of them. The sample carries approximately 200,000 clones, 84% recorded once. The material sequenced was PBMCs or T cells enriched from blood (not recorded which). All receptors come from a man aged 35-49 years who had recovered from COVID-19. Each CDR3 is given with its conserved first and last residue. A D gene is named only where the DNA matches it firmly. Clone sizes are given selectively: once, few, many, or a class where the clone is expanded.

TRBJ2-5 - - TRBV4-1 CASREKVAGRETQYF TGCGCCAGCAGAGAAAAGGTGGCAGGAAGGGAGACCCAGTACTTC
TRBJ1-2 - TRBD1 TRBV10-3 CAITYRTGRGYTF TGTGCCATCACTTATCGGACAGGGAGGGGCTACACCTTC
TRBJ1-2 few TRBD1 TRBV13 CASSRDRGEYGYTF TGTGCCAGCAGTCGGGACAGGGGGGAATATGGCTACACCTTC
TRBJ1-5 - - TRBV6-2/TRBV6-3 CASSYSPGLNQPQHF TGTGCCAGCAGTTACTCACCGGGACTAAATCAGCCCCAGCATTTT
TRBJ1-1 - - TRBV27 CASSRPPGRSRQGEAFF TGTGCCAGCAGTAGACCTCCTGGAAGGAGTCGGCAGGGTGAAGCTTTCTTT
TRBJ1-1 - TRBD1 TRBV30 CAWSPGQMNTEAFF TGTGCCTGGAGTCCGGGACAGATGAACACTGAAGCTTTCTTT
TRBJ1-1 - - TRBV20-1 CSARFRVSAFF TGCAGTGCTAGGTTTCGGGTGAGCGCTTTCTTT
TRBJ2-7 - - TRBV2 CASSPFYEQYF TGTGCCAGCAGCCCCTTCTACGAGCAGTACTTC
TRBJ2-2 - TRBD1 TRBV3-1/TRBV3-2 CASSPKRQGNLVTGELFF TGTGCCAGCAGCCCAAAGAGACAGGGGAATTTAGTTACCGGGGAGCTGTTTTTT
TRBJ2-7 - TRBD2 TRBV5-1 CASSLASGGFYEQYF TGCGCCAGCAGCTTGGCTAGCGGGGGATTCTACGAGCAGTACTTC
TRBJ1-2 - - TRBV7-9 CASSPHGGSAYGYTF TGTGCCAGCAGCCCCCACGGGGGATCGGCCTATGGCTACACCTTC
TRBJ1-5 once - TRBV5-8 CASSFGGGSNQPQHF TGTGCCAGCAGCTTTGGGGGAGGTAGCAATCAGCCCCAGCATTTT
TRBJ1-6 few TRBD1 TRBV4-1 CASSHGTGGSPLHF TGCGCCAGCAGCCACGGGACAGGGGGTTCACCCCTCCACTTT
TRBJ2-1 - TRBD1 TRBV13 CASSLGIGQGKSNEQFF TGTGCCAGCAGCTTAGGAATCGGACAGGGGAAGTCAAATGAGCAGTTCTTC
TRBJ1-5 - TRBD1 TRBV19 CASSIGGGAGSQPQHF TGTGCCAGTAGTATCGGAGGGGGCGCGGGATCTCAGCCCCAGCATTTT
TRBJ2-1 - - TRBV9 CASSPSSAEQFF TGTGCCAGCAGCCCCTCTAGTGCTGAGCAGTTCTTC
TRBJ2-1 - - TRBV3-1/TRBV3-2 CASSQNPRAGVNEQFF TGTGCCAGCAGCCAAAACCCCCGAGCAGGGGTGAATGAGCAGTTCTTC
TRBJ1-4 - TRBD1 TRBV5-1 CASSPYGTGNEKLFF TGCGCCAGCAGCCCATACGGGACAGGGAATGAAAAACTGTTTTTT
TRBJ1-1 few - TRBV7-3 CASSAGMNTEAFF TGTGCCAGCAGCGCCGGTATGAACACTGAAGCTTTCTTT
TRBJ1-5 - - TRBV13 CASSLGPLGGNQPQHF TGTGCCAGCAGCTTAGGGCCCCTCGGTGGCAATCAGCCCCAGCATTTT
TRBJ1-6 once - TRBV5-6 CASSLGQGGSPLHF TGTGCCAGCAGCTTGGGGCAGGGAGGCTCACCCCTCCACTTT
TRBJ1-1 few - TRBV19 CASWKGRGEAFF TGTGCCAGTTGGAAGGGGCGGGGTGAAGCTTTCTTT
TRBJ2-2 - - TRBV12-3/TRBV12-4 CASSQNTGELFF TGTGCCAGCAGTCAGAACACCGGGGAGCTGTTTTTT
TRBJ2-3 - TRBD1 TRBV19 CASSNNRGTDTQYF TGTGCCAGTAGTAATAACAGGGGAACAGATACGCAGTATTTT
TRBJ1-3 once - TRBV7-2 CASSPHQTGNTIYF TGTGCCAGCAGCCCACATCAGACTGGAAACACCATATATTTT
TRBJ1-1 - - TRBV5-4 CASSLDLSPNTEAFF TGTGCCAGCAGCTTGGATCTCTCCCCGAACACTGAAGCTTTCTTT
TRBJ1-2 - - TRBV20-1 CSAWAVYGYTF TGCAGTGCTTGGGCAGTTTATGGCTACACCTTC
TRBJ1-1 - - TRBV3-1/TRBV3-2 CASSGTPNTEAFF TGTGCCAGCAGCGGGACACCTAACACTGAAGCTTTCTTT
TRBJ2-1 - - TRBV6-4 CASSDHSKASYNEQFF TGTGCCAGCAGTGATCACAGCAAGGCGTCCTACAATGAGCAGTTCTTC
TRBJ1-1 - - TRBV7-2 CASSLEGVVTEAFF TGTGCCAGCAGCTTAGAAGGGGTTGTCACTGAAGCTTTCTTT
TRBJ2-7 - TRBD2 TRBV7-9 CASRLAGAFEQYF TGTGCCAGCAGGCTAGCGGGGGCGTTCGAGCAGTACTTC
TRBJ2-4 - TRBD1 TRBV10-2 CASSDIWDRNIQYF TGCGCCAGCAGCGACATTTGGGACAGAAACATTCAGTACTTC
TRBJ2-2 few - TRBV9 CASSVQGSTGELFF TGTGCCAGCAGCGTCCAGGGGAGCACCGGGGAGCTGTTTTTT
TRBJ2-1 - - TRBV5-1 CASSLLVATNEQFF TGCGCCAGCAGCTTGCTAGTAGCAACGAATGAGCAGTTCTTC
TRBJ2-3 - TRBD1 TRBV5-5 CASSFGQGTDTQYF TGTGCCAGCAGCTTTGGACAGGGTACAGATACGCAGTATTTT
TRBJ1-1 - TRBD1 TRBV19 CASSEGQRGTEAFF TGTGCCAGTAGTGAGGGACAGAGGGGCACTGAAGCTTTCTTT
TRBJ1-1 - TRBD1 TRBV24-1 CATSDSGRGPEAFF TGTGCCACCAGTGATAGTGGCAGGGGGCCTGAAGCTTTCTTT
TRBJ2-7 - TRBD1 TRBV18 CASSLGDRGIYEQYF TGTGCCAGCTCACTTGGGGACAGGGGAATCTACGAGCAGTACTTC
TRBJ2-3 - - TRBV7-2 CASSSASDSDTQYF TGTGCCAGCAGCTCAGCTAGCGATTCAGATACGCAGTATTTT
TRBJ2-2 - TRBD1 TRBV5-1 CASSLRTGTEGTGELFF TGCGCCAGCAGCTTGCGGACCGGGACAGAGGGCACCGGGGAGCTGTTTTTT
TRBJ1-5 - TRBD1 TRBV12-3/TRBV12-4 CASSTQGHQPQHF TGTGCCAGCAGTACACAGGGGCATCAGCCCCAGCATTTT
TRBJ2-7 - - TRBV29-1 CSVWDSLHEQYF TGCAGCGTTTGGGACTCACTCCACGAGCAGTACTTC
TRBJ2-7 - - TRBV2 CASSVREQYF TGTGCCAGCAGTGTCCGTGAGCAGTACTTC
TRBJ2-3 - - TRBV30 CAWKGVYESGSQYF TGTGCCTGGAAGGGAGTATACGAGTCCGGGTCGCAGTATTTT
TRBJ1-1 - - TRBV7-9 CASSYLNTEAFF TGTGCCAGCAGCTACTTGAACACTGAAGCTTTCTTT
TRBJ2-5 - TRBD2 TRBV5-1 CASSSGTSGQETQYF TGCGCCAGCAGCTCCGGGACTAGCGGCCAAGAGACCCAGTACTTC
TRBJ1-1 once - TRBV7-2 CASSFKTGNTEAFF TGTGCCAGCAGCTTCAAGACAGGGAACACTGAAGCTTTCTTT
TRBJ1-2 - - TRBV19 CASSLAGSRSYGYTF TGTGCCAGTAGCTTAGCCGGCTCGCGGAGCTATGGCTACACCTTC
TRBJ2-7 - TRBD1 TRBV5-6 CASSLPGQGYEQYF TGTGCCAGCAGCTTACCCGGACAGGGCTACGAGCAGTACTTC
TRBJ1-5 - TRBD1 TRBV6-2/TRBV6-3 CASSYITGGGQPQHF TGTGCCAGCAGTTACATCACAGGGGGCGGACAGCCCCAGCATTTT
TRBJ1-1 - - TRBV7-2 CASSLRSGNTEAFF TGTGCCAGCAGCTTACGTTCCGGGAACACTGAAGCTTTCTTT
TRBJ1-2 - TRBD1 TRBV5-1 CASTTGVLSYGYTF TGCGCCAGCACCACAGGGGTCCTCAGCTATGGCTACACCTTC
TRBJ1-2 - TRBD1 TRBV5-4 CASSLGGTGDYGYTF TGTGCCAGCAGCTTGGGAGGGACAGGGGACTATGGCTACACCTTC
TRBJ2-1 - - TRBV12-3/TRBV12-4 CASSLGRGQRGFF TGTGCCAGCAGTTTAGGGCGGGGCCAACGGGGGTTCTTC
TRBJ1-6 - TRBD1 TRBV6-5 CASSSLDRGQSPLHF TGTGCCAGCAGTTCCCTGGACAGGGGCCAGTCACCCCTCCACTTT
TRBJ2-2 - - TRBV29-1 CSVPGGAGELFF TGCAGCGTTCCTGGGGGCGCCGGGGAGCTGTTTTTT
TRBJ1-2 - TRBD1 TRBV4-1 CASSQDEGRAGGGYTF TGCGCCAGCAGCCAAGATGAAGGTCGGGCAGGGGGCGGCTACACCTTC